This T cell receptor beta chain was obtained from a study of T cells expressing NK-cell markers. At the level of the study: It was from sorted CD3+CD56+NKG2C+, CD3+CD56+NKG2C- and CD3+CD56-NKG2C+ T cells that TCR beta repertoires came. Seven sequenced donors out of eight were HCMV-seropositive, one seronegative.

The V gene's germline CDR1 is LNHDA and CDR2 SQIVND (reference sequence). This CDR3 has 17 residues. The authors generated TCR beta cDNA through 5'RACE template switching with UMIs. TCRdb re-analyzed the 5' RACE reads; it lists each CDR3 protein once, without DNA. The specimen's table records more than 20,000 distinct CDR3 sequences. The clonotype comes from a man aged 18-70 years in good health. Sequencing input: blood T cells: a sorted CD56 or NKG2C T cell subset, CD4+ or CD8+ T cells, or bulk PBMC T cells (not recorded which). J is TRBJ2-1 and V is TRBV19; TCRdb lists TRBD2, though no DNA is available to test this call. CDR3 residues: CASSIDLASGNYNEQFF. Looking up the rest from reference TRBV19 and TRBJ2-1 gives the full variable domain: DGGITQSPKYLFRKEGQNVTLSCEQNLNHDAMYWYRQDPGQGLRLIYYSQIVNDFQKGDIAEGYSVSREKKESFPLTVTSAQKNPTAFYLCASSIDLASGNYNEQFFGPGTRLTVL.